Shown below are 25 T cell receptor beta chains from a single sample sequenced in a study of CD8 T cells in Susac syndrome. With random hexamers, reverse transcription was performed on roughly 0.5 to 1 ug of RNA. TCRdb analysed the immunoSEQ multiplex PCR reads with MiXCR anew, one entry per CDR3 protein. Of about 52,000 distinct CDR3 sequences in the sample, 93% were seen once. The sequenced sample consisted of CD8+ T cells from PBMCs. These receptors all come from a human donor with multiple sclerosis.

The chain joins TRBV3-1 to TRBJ2-3, with 8 bases lining up with TRBD2. Trimming cost V 7 bases and J 3 bases; bases outside gene matches: 6. CDR1 is LGHDT, CDR2 YNNKEL, per germline (reference sequence). This CDR3 region has 14 residues. CDR3 in DNA: TGTGCCAGCACCCGCGGGGGGCTTACAGATACGCAGTATTTT. This translates into CASTRGGLTDTQYF.

The V and J genes are TRBV30 and TRBJ2-7; D uncertain. This CDR3 is built from 14 residues. Germline loops: CDR1 GTSNPN, CDR2 SVGIG (reference sequence). Trimming took off 0 bases at V and 0 bases at J, with 9 bases between the two ends. Here the CDR3 DNA reads TGTGCCTGGAGTGTACCCCAGGACTCCTACGAGCAGTACTTC. This codes for CAWSVPQDSYEQYF.

The rearrangement joins TRBV10-3 to TRBJ2-7; D possibly corresponds to TRBD1 (5 bases). The CDR3 totals 17 residues. The ends were cut back, 5 bases at V and 0 bases at J, with 20 bases in the middle. Looked up from germline, CDR1 is ENHRY and CDR2 is SYGVKD. CDR3 coding DNA: TGTGCCATCAGTCTCGTCGCGCACGAGACAGCCTCCTACGAGCAGTACTTC. The encoded protein is CAISLVAHETASYEQYF.

This chain joins TRBV2 and TRBJ2-5; D not resolved. Trimming stripped 3 bases from V and 5 bases from J, with 19 bases between. Germline CDR1 is SNHLY and CDR2 is FYNNEI. The CDR3 is made up of 16 amino acids. DNA for the CDR3: TGTGCCAGCAGTGATGAACAGAGTCCTGCCCAGGAGACCCAGTACTTC. Its translation is CASSDEQSPAQETQYF.

The V call is TRBV9, the J call TRBJ2-2; D uncertain. The CDR3 is 12 amino acids. From germline, CDR1 is SGDLS and CDR2 YYNGEE. V was pared by 4 bases and J by 3 bases, with 4 bases between. This CDR3 reads CASSPHTGELFF. CDR3 nucleotides: TGTGCCAGCAGCCCCCACACCGGGGAGCTGTTTTTT.

J is TRBJ1-1 and V is TRBV11-1, with D maybe TRBD1 (5 bases). The germline V gene has CDR1 SGHAT and CDR2 FQDESV (reference sequence). The germline V and J ends were trimmed by 7 bases and 1 base, with 10 bases remaining between them. This CDR3 is built from 13 residues. The CDR3 DNA sequence: TGTGCCAGCAACCCTACAGGGAACACTGAAGCTTTCTTT. The encoded protein is CASNPTGNTEAFF.

J is TRBJ2-1 and V is TRBV27; D is uncertain. The CDR3 runs 16 residues. In germline, CDR1 is MNHEY, CDR2 SMNVEV (reference sequence). The V and J ends lost 6 bases and 0 bases respectively, with 15 bases between them. Here the CDR3 DNA reads TGTGCCAGCAGCTCCCTGGGCGCGAGCTCCTACAATGAGCAGTTCTTC. It yields the protein CASSSLGASSYNEQFF.

This sequence joins TRBV28 and TRBJ1-1, with a weak D call TRBD1 (5 bases). V gave up 5 bases and J gave up 0 bases, with 13 bases separating them. CDR1 and CDR2 (germline): MDHEN, SYDVKM. The CDR3 has 15 amino acids. In nucleotides, the CDR3 is TGTGCCAGCAGTCCGCTGACAGAGTTGAACACTGAAGCTTTCTTT. As protein: CASSPLTELNTEAFF.

The chain combines TRBV27 with TRBJ2-5; weak D call: TRBD2 (5 bases). Trimming stripped 2 bases from V and 5 bases from J, with 9 bases between. The germline V gene has CDR1 MNHEY and CDR2 SMNVEV (reference sequence). The CDR3 runs to 13 residues. The DNA of the CDR3 is TGTGCCAGCAGTTTAGGGCTAGCTGAGACCCAGTACTTC. Translated, it gives CASSLGLAETQYF.

The rearrangement joins TRBV27 to TRBJ1-6; a possible D gene is TRBD1 (6 bases). Trimming pared 0 bases from V and 9 bases from J, leaving 9 bases between. Per the germline V gene, CDR1 is MNHEY and CDR2 is SMNVEV (reference sequence). The CDR3 covers 14 residues. CDR3 in DNA: TGTGCCAGCAGTTTATCACAGGGAAGTTCACCCCTCCACTTT. Translated, it gives CASSLSQGSSPLHF.

The chain has TRBV2 and TRBJ2-7, with TRBD2 matching 8 bases. Trimming took 4 bases from V and 3 from J; bases not matched to a gene: 5. The CDR3 covers 14 residues. Germline V CDR1 and CDR2: SNHLY, FYNNEI. CDR3 sequence reads: CASSVFGTSYEQYF. In nucleotides, the CDR3 is TGTGCCAGCAGTGTGTTTGGGACTAGCTACGAGCAGTACTTC. The variable domain in full, completed from reference TRBV2 and TRBJ2-7, reads EPEVTQTPSHQVTQMGQEVILRCVPISNHLYFYWYRQILGQKVEFLVSFYNNEISEKSEIFDDQFSVERPDGSNFTLKIRSTKLEDSAMYFCASSVFGTSYEQYFGPGTRLTVT.

The rearrangement joins TRBV5-5 to TRBJ2-2; 12 nucleotides align to TRBD2. Germline lookup yields CDR1 SGHKS and CDR2 YYEKEE (reference sequence). J lost 6 bases, V lost 4 bases, and 4 bases had no gene match. The CDR3 has 15 amino acids. In DNA form, the CDR3 reads TGTGCCAGCAGCCAGGGACTAGCGGGTGCCGGGGAGCTGTTTTTT. Translating it yields CASSQGLAGAGELFF.

The chain uses TRBV2 and TRBJ2-7; D may correspond to TRBD1 or TRBD2 (5 bases each). Per the germline V gene, CDR1 is SNHLY and CDR2 is FYNNEI. V gave up 10 bases and J gave up 4 bases, with 20 bases separating them. The CDR3 consists of 14 residues. The CDR3 here is CATRVRGVAYEQYF. In nucleotides, the CDR3 is TGTGCCACCAGGGTTAGAGGGGTGGCGTACGAGCAGTACTTC. The full variable domain, rest sourced from reference TRBV2 and TRBJ2-7, is EPEVTQTPSHQVTQMGQEVILRCVPISNHLYFYWYRQILGQKVEFLVSFYNNEISEKSEIFDDQFSVERPDGSNFTLKIRSTKLEDSAMYFCATRVRGVAYEQYFGPGTRLTVT.

This chain connects TRBV27 to TRBJ2-7; TRBD1 is a possible D gene (6 bases). Trimming pared 3 bases from V and 3 bases from J, leaving 9 bases between. This CDR3 spans 13 amino acids. The germline V gene encodes CDR1 MNHEY and CDR2 SMNVEV (reference sequence). Here the CDR3 reads CASSFAQGYEQYF. DNA for the CDR3: TGTGCCAGCAGTTTCGCACAGGGCTACGAGCAGTACTTC.

The chain uses TRBV30 and TRBJ2-1; 8 nucleotides align to TRBD2. Germline-derived CDR1 and CDR2 are GTSNPN and SVGIG (reference sequence). This CDR3 region has 15 residues. V dropped 1 base and J dropped 3; count of bases not matched to a gene: 5. The CDR3 bases are TGTGCCTGGAGTGATCCGGGACTAGGCTACAATGAGCAGTTCTTC. It encodes CAWSDPGLGYNEQFF.

This chain joins TRBV6-5 and TRBJ2-3; TRBD2 matches 8 bases. The CDR3 length is 14 residues. CDR1 and CDR2 from the germline V gene are MNHEY and SVGAGI. V lost 5 bases to trimming and J lost 4 bases; unmatched junction nucleotides: 5. Written as DNA, the CDR3 is TGTGCCAGCAGTAGCGGGGGTAGGGCAGATACGCAGTATTTT. As protein: CASSSGGRADTQYF.

V is TRBV7-8 and J is TRBJ2-1; 14 positions agree with TRBD2. Germline V gives CDR1 SGHVS, CDR2 FQNEAQ. This CDR3 has 17 residues. Trimming took 1 base from V and 2 from J; bases not matched to a gene: 1. DNA for the CDR3: TGTGCCAGCAGCTTAGGACTAGCGGGGGGGACCTACAATGAGCAGTTCTTC. This codes for CASSLGLAGGTYNEQFF.

CDR3 sequence reads: CASSEGGGELFF. The CDR3 DNA is TGTGCCAGCAGTGAAGGGGGCGGGGAGCTGTTTTTT. The chain recombines TRBV2 with TRBJ2-2; no definite D call. Trimming took off 1 base at V and 7 bases at J, with 4 bases between the two ends. Germline CDR1 reads SNHLY; CDR2 reads FYNNEI. The CDR3 has 12 residues.

V usage is TRBV20-1 and J usage is TRBJ2-7, with D possibly matching TRBD1 (5 bases). Germline loops: CDR1 DFQATT, CDR2 SNEGSKA (reference sequence). The CDR3 covers 15 residues. Trimming stripped 0 bases from V and 1 base from J, with 13 bases between. The CDR3 nucleotides read TGCAGTGCTAGAGATCCCCAGGGCCCTTCCTACGAGCAGTACTTC. Translation: CSARDPQGPSYEQYF.

This chain joins TRBV4-1 and TRBJ2-3, with TRBD1 matching over 9 bases. Trimming at V came to 1 base and at J to 5 bases, leaving 13 bases not matched to a gene. CDR1 and CDR2 from the germline V gene are MGHRA and YSYEKL. The CDR3 consists of 18 residues. The CDR3 spells CASSQASTGTGYGDTQYF. The CDR3 DNA sequence: TGCGCCAGCAGCCAAGCCAGCACGGGGACAGGGTATGGAGATACGCAGTATTTT.

The chain combines TRBV11-2 with TRBJ1-6; tentatively, D is TRBD1 (5 bases). Germline V gene sequence: CDR1 SGHAT, CDR2 FQNNGV. The CDR3 runs 14 residues. The V and J ends lost 5 bases and 9 bases respectively, with 14 bases between them. The CDR3 region is CASSPRVGGSPLHF. DNA for the CDR3: TGTGCCAGCAGCCCCAGGGTTGGCGGTTCACCCCTCCACTTT. Using reference TRBV11-2 and TRBJ1-6 for the parts outside the CDR3, the full variable domain is EAGVAQSPRYKIIEKRQSVAFWCNPISGHATLYWYQQILGQGPKLLIQFQNNGVVDDSQLPKDRFSAERLKGVDSTLKIQPAKLEDSAVYLCASSPRVGGSPLHFGNGTRLTVT.

V is TRBV6-2 or TRBV6-3 and J is TRBJ2-1; 8 nucleotides line up with TRBD2. CDR3 length equals 16 residues. V was clipped by 2 bases and J by 9 bases; unmatched bases: 12. Germline V gives CDR1 MNHEY, CDR2 SVGEGT. The CDR3 DNA sequence: TGTGCCAGCAGTTACCGTCGTGGTAGCGGGGACCCTGAGCAGTTCTTC. It yields the protein CASSYRRGSGDPEQFF.

This rearrangement joins TRBV30 to TRBJ1-1, with 7 bases lining up with TRBD1. J was trimmed by 4 bases and V by 5 bases; bases with no gene match: 7. Germline CDR1 reads GTSNPN; CDR2 reads SVGIG (reference sequence). The CDR3 spans 13 residues. The CDR3: CAWVRDSGTEAFF. The CDR3 nucleotides are TGTGCCTGGGTGAGGGACAGCGGCACTGAAGCTTTCTTT.

The gene calls are TRBV12-3 or TRBV12-4 and TRBJ1-1; 8 bases agree with TRBD1. V lost 5 bases to trimming and J lost 2 bases; unmatched junction nucleotides: 4. The CDR3 length is 14 residues. CDR3 protein: CASSETGGNTEAFF. The CDR3 region has the DNA TGTGCCAGCAGTGAAACAGGGGGAAACACTGAAGCTTTCTTT.

The chain links TRBV25-1 to TRBJ2-5; 7 nucleotides align to TRBD1. The trim removed 3 bases at V and 0 bases at J, leaving 1 base unmatched. This CDR3 region has 14 residues. CDR1 MGHDK and CDR2 SYGVNS come from the germline V gene. The CDR3 loop is CASSERGHQETQYF. The CDR3 DNA is TGTGCCAGCAGTGAGAGGGGGCACCAAGAGACCCAGTACTTC.